This entry is about one TCR beta chain. Its specificity is unknown. The record originates from a study of shared clonotypes between healthy human individuals. Study conclusions and caveats: It was anticipated that sequencing depth would influence how many clonotypes donors shared.

Across several immunoSEQ plates, the genomic DNA of each subset was split evenly. Loaded into unsorted PBMC replicate PCRs was approximately 300 ng DNA, 25,000 to 30,000 T cell genomes. The protocol was immunoSEQ multiplex PCR, while the TCRdb copy is restricted to in-frame clones and leaves out a portion. The data contain fewer than 600,000 clones, about 85% of them singletons. The germline V gene encodes CDR1 MDHEN and CDR2 SYDVKM. This CDR3 contains 14 residues. Germline trimming cut 2 bases from V and 11 bases from J; bases unmatched to any gene: 3. The chain carries TRBV28 and TRBJ2-1; 13 nucleotides match TRBD2. The material sequenced was PBMCs. The sequence came from a woman aged 40-49 years in good health. Some clones in this sample may be carry-over from other donors' samples. The CDR3 sequence: CASSLRLAGGKQFF. The CDR3 DNA sequence: TGTGCCAGCAGTTTAAGACTAGCGGGAGGTAAGCAGTTCTTC.